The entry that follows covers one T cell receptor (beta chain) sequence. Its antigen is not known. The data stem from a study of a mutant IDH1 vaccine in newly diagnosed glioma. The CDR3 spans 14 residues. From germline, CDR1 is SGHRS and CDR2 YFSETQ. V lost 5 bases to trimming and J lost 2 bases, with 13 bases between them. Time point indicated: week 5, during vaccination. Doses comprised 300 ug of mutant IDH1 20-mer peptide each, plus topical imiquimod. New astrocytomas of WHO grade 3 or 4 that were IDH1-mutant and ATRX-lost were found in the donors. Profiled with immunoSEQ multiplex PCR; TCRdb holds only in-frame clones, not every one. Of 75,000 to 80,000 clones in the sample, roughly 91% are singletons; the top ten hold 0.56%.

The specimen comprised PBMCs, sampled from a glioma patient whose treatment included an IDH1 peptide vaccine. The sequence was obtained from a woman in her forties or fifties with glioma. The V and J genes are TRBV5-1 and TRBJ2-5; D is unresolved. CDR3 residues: CASRLRTDQETQYF. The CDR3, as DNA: TGCGCCAGCAGACTTCGTACAGATCAAGAGACCCAGTACTTC.